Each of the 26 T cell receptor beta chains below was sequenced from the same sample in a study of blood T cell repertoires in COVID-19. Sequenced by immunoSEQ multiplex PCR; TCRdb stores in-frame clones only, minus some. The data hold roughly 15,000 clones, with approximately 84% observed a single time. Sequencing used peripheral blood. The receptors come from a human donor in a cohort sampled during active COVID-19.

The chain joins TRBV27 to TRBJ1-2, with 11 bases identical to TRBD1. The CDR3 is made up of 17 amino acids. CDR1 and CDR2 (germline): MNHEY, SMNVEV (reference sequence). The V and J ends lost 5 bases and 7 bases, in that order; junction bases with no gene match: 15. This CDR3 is CASSPETGTGGGGGYTF. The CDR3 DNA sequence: TGTGCCAGCAGTCCCGAGACGGGGACAGGGGGAGGAGGTGGCTACACCTTC.

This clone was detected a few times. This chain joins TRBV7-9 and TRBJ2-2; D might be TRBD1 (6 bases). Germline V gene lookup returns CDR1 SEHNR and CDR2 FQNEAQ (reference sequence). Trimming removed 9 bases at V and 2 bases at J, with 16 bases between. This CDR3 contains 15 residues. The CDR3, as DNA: TGTGCCAGTTTCTCAGGGGAAGGTAACACCGGGGAGCTGTTTTTT. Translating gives CASFSGEGNTGELFF.

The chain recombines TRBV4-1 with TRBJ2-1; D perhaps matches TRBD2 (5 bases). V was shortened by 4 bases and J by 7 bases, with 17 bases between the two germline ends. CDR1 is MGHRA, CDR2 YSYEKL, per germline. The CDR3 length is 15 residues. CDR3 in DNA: TGCGCCAGCAGCCTAAGTACCAGCGGTGGAAATGAGCAGTTCTTC. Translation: CASSLSTSGGNEQFF.

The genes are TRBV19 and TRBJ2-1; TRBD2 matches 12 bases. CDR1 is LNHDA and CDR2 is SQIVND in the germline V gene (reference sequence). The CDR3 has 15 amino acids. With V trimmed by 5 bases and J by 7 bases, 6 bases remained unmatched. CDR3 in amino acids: CASSSSGRAQNEQFF. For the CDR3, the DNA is TGTGCCAGTAGTTCTAGCGGGAGGGCCCAGAATGAGCAGTTCTTC.

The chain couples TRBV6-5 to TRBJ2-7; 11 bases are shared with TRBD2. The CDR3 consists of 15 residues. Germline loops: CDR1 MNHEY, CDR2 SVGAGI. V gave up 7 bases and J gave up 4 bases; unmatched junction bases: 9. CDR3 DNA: TGTGCCAGCACCCTAGCGGGAGGTATAGGGTACGAGCAGTACTTC. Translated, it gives CASTLAGGIGYEQYF.

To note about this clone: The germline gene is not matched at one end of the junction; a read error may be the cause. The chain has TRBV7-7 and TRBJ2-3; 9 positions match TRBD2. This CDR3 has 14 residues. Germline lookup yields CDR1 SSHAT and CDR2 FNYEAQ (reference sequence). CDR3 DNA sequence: TGTGCCAGCTGTAATAGCGGGAGCAAAGATACGCAGTATTTT. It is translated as CASCNSGSKDTQYF.

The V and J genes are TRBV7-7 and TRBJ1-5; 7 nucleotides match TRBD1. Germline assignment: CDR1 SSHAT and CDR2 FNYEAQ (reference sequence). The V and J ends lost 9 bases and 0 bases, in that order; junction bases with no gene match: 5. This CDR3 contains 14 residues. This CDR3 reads CARGQLYSNQPQHF. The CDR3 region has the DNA TGTGCCAGGGGACAGCTTTATAGCAATCAGCCCCAGCATTTT.

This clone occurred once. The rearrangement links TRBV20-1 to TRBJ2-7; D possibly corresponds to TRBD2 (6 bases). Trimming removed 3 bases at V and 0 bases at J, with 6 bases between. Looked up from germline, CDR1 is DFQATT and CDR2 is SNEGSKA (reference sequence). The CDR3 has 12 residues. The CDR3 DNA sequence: TGCAGTGCTAGTAGCGGCTCCTACGAGCAGTACTTC. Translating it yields CSASSGSYEQYF.

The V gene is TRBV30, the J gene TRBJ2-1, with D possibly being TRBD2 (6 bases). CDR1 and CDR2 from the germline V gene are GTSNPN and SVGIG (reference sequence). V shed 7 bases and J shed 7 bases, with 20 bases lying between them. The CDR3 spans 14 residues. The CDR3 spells CAFYGGLTGNEQFF. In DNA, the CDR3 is TGTGCCTTTTACGGGGGTCTTACAGGTAATGAGCAGTTCTTC.

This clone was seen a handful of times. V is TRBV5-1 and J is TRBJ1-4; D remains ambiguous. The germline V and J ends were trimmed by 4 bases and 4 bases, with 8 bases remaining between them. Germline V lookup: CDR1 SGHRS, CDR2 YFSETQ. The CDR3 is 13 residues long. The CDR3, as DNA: TGCGCCAGCAGCCCTGACAATAATGAAAAACTGTTTTTT. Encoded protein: CASSPDNNEKLFF. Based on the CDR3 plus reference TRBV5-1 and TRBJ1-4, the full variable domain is KAGVTQTPRYLIKTRGQQVTLSCSPISGHRSVSWYQQTPGQGLQFLFEYFSETQRNKGNFPGRFSGRQFSNSRSEMNVSTLELGDSALYLCASSPDNNEKLFFGSGTQLSVL.

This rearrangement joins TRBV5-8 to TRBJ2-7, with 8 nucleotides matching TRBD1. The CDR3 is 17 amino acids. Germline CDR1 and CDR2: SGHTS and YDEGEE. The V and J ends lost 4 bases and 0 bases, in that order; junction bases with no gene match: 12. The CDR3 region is CASSGGPGQAFSYEQYF. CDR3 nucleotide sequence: TGTGCCAGCAGCGGCGGGCCGGGACAGGCTTTCTCCTACGAGCAGTACTTC.

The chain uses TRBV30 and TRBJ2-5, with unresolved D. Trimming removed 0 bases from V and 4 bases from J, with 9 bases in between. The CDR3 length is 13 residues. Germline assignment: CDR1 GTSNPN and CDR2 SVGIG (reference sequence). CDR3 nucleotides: TGTGCCTGGAGTGTAGCTAGTGGAGAGACCCAGTACTTC. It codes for CAWSVASGETQYF.

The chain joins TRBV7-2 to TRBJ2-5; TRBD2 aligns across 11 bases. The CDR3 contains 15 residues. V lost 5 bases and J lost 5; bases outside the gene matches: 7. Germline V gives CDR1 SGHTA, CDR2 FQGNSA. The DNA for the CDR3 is TGTGCCAGCAGCCCCAGTAGCGGGAGGGGTGAGACCCAGTACTTC. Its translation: CASSPSSGRGETQYF.

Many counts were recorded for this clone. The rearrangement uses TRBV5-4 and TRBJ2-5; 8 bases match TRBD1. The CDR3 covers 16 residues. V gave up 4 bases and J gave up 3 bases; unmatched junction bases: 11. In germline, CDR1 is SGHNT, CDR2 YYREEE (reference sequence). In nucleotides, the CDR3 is TGTGCCAGCAGCACCTCATGGACAGGGCACAAAGAGACCCAGTACTTC. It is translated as CASSTSWTGHKETQYF.

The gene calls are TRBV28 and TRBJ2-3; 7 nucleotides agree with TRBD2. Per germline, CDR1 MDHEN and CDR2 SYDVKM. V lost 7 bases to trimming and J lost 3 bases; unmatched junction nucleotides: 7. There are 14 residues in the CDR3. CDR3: CASNPAGRTDTQYF. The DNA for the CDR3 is TGTGCCAGCAATCCAGCGGGAAGGACAGATACGCAGTATTTT.

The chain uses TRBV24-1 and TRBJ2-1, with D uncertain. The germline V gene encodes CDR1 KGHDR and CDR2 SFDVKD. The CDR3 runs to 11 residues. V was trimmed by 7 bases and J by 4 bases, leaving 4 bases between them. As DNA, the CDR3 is TGTGCCACCAGCGCGTACAATGAGCAGTTCTTC. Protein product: CATSAYNEQFF.

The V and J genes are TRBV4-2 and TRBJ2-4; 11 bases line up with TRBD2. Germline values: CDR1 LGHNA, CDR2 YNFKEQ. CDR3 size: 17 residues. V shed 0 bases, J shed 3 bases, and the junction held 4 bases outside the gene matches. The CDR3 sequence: CASSQDPLAGGKNIQYF. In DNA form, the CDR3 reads TGTGCCAGCAGCCAAGATCCCCTAGCGGGAGGCAAAAACATTCAGTACTTC.

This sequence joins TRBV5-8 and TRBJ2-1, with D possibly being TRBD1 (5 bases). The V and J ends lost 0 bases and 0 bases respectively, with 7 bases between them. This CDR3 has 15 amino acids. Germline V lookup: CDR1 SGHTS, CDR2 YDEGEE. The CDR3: CASSLGQYSYNEQFF. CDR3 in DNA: TGTGCCAGCAGCTTGGGACAGTACTCCTACAATGAGCAGTTCTTC.

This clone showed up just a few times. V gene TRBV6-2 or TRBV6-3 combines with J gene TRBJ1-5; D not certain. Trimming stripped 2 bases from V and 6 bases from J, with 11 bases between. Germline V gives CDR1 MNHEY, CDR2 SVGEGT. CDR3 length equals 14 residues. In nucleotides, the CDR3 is TGTGCCAGCAGTTACGGGAGATCCGGTCAGCCCCAGCATTTT. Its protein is CASSYGRSGQPQHF.

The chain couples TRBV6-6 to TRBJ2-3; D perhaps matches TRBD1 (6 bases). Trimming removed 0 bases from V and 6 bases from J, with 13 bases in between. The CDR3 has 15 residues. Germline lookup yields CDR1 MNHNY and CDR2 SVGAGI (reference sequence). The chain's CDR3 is CASSYSGALRDTQYF. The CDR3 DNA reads TGTGCCAGCAGTTACTCGGGGGCCCTGAGGGATACGCAGTATTTT.

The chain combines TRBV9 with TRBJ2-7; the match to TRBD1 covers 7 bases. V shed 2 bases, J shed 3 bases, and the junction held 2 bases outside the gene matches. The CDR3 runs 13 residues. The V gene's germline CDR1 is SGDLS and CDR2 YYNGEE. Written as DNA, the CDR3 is TGTGCCAGCAGCGTCGGGGACAGCTACGAGCAGTACTTC. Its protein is CASSVGDSYEQYF.

The CDR3 protein is CASSWGGEAETQYF. The CDR3 coding sequence is TGTGCCAGCAGTTGGGGAGGGGAGGCAGAGACCCAGTACTTC. The gene calls are TRBV6-2 or TRBV6-3 and TRBJ2-5; 7 bases are shared with TRBD2. Germline-derived CDR1 and CDR2 are MNHEY and SVGEGT. The CDR3 runs 14 residues. V lost 4 bases and J lost 4; bases outside the gene matches: 6.

In nucleotides, the CDR3 is TGTGCCAGCAGCCAGCAGACAGGGCGGTCTGGGGCCAACGTCCTGACTTTC. Encoded protein: CASSQQTGRSGANVLTF. This chain joins TRBV3-1 (or the pseudogene TRBV3-2) and TRBJ2-6; 7 nucleotides align to TRBD1. Germline CDR1 reads LGHDT; CDR2 reads YNNKEL (reference sequence). This CDR3 is 17 amino acids long. The trim removed 3 bases at V and 1 base at J, leaving 6 bases unmatched.

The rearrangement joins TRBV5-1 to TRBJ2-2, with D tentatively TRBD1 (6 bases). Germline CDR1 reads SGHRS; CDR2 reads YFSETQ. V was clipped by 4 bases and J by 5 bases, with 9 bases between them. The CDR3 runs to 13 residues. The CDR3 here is CASSLQGTGELFF. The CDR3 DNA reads TGCGCCAGCAGCCTACAGGGAACCGGGGAGCTGTTTTTT.

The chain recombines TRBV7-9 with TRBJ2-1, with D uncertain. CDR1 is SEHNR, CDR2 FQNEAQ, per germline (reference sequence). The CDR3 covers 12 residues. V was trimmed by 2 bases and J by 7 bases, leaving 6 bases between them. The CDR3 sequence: CASSLTRNEQFF. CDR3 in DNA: TGTGCCAGCAGCTTAACAAGAAATGAGCAGTTCTTC.

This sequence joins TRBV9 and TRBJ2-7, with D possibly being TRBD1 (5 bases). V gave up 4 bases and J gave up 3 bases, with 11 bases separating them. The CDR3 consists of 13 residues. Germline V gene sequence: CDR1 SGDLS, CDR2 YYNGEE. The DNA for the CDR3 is TGTGCCAGCAGCCCAGGACAAATCTACGAGCAGTACTTC. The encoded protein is CASSPGQIYEQYF.